This T cell receptor beta chain was identified during a study of metastatic and nonmetastatic thyroid tumors. For the study at large: Malignant and benign thyroid patients had repertoires compared in peripheral blood and tumor or nodule tissue.

Germline assignment: CDR1 LNHDA and CDR2 SQIVND (reference sequence). The CDR3 covers 16 residues. Only a few counts were recorded for this clone. Its antigen remains unknown. One base away lies a much larger clone, so this may be a sequencing read error. Study-wide results and limits: As reported, TCR beta diversity in blood and tumor was significantly higher in malignant thyroid tumors than in benign nodules.

Authors' data handling: To classify distant metastasis in papillary thyroid cancer, a model was built from CDR3 differences across clinicopathological groups. TCRdb re-clonotyped the PCR reads via MiXCR. TCRdb's processing, not the authors', yielded these V and J calls. Of 35,000 to 50,000 clones in the sample, roughly 4% were seen once. Thyroid surgery had not been preceded by any treatment in any patient. The sequenced sample consisted of blood. The sequence was collected from a female donor with papillary thyroid cancer or a benign thyroid nodule (not recorded which). Some clones in this sample may be carry-over from other donors' samples. J is TRBJ1-1 and V is TRBV19; D is unresolved. CDR3 loop: CAGSIIFLQMSTEAFF. The CDR3 nucleotides read TGTGCCGGTAGTATCATTTTCCTGCAGATGAGCACTGAAGCTTTCTTT.